This T cell receptor (beta chain) derives from a study of blood T cell repertoires in COVID-19. The data were produced by immunoSEQ multiplex PCR, yet TCRdb's version contains in-frame clones alone and is incomplete. Of approximately 75,000 clones listed, 90% were seen once; the top ten hold 6.9%. This clone was picked up a small number of times. This clonotype was obtained from a human donor in a cohort sampled during active COVID-19. The sample consisted of peripheral blood.

CDR3 coding DNA: TGTGCCAGCAGTGATGGAAGCGGCTATGGCTACACCTTC. This encodes CASSDGSGYGYTF. The chain links TRBV2 to TRBJ1-2; D remains unclear. The V gene's germline CDR1 is SNHLY and CDR2 FYNNEI. CDR3 length equals 13 residues. Trimming pared 3 bases from V and 4 bases from J, leaving 9 bases between.